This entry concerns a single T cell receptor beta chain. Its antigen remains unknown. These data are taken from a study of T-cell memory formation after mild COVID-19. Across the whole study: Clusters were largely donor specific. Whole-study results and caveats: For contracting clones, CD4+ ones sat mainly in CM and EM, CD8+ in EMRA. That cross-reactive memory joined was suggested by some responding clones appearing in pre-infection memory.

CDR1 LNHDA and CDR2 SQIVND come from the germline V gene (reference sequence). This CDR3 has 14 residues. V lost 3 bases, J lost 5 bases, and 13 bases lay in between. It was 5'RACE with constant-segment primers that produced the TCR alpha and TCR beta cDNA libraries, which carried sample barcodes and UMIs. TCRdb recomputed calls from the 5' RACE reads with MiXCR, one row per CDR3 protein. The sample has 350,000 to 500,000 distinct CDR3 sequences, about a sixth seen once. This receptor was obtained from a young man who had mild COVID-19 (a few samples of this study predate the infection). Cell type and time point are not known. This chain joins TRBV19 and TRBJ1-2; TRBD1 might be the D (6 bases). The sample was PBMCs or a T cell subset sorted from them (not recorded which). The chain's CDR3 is CASSIPAGVYGYTF. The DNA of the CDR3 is TGTGCCAGTAGTATTCCGGCAGGGGTGTATGGCTACACCTTC.